What follows is one TCR beta chain and its context. This sample is part of a study of blood T cells in healthy people across ages. Ten milliliters of peripheral blood were drawn from each donor into EDTA-treated tubes. Extraction of total RNA produced a minimum of 5 micrograms from each sample. Together with a sample-barcoded 5' primer, a J-beta primer mix was included in a second PCR lasting roughly 6 to 12 cycles. TCRdb reprocessed the 5' RACE reads with MiXCR, giving one entry per CDR3 protein. The sample comprises approximately 800,000 distinct CDR3 sequences, approximately 65% of which are singletons, and 28% rests with the top ten. Trimming at V came to 6 bases and at J to 5 bases, leaving 7 bases not matched to a gene. The CDR3 covers 14 residues. Germline V gene lookup returns CDR1 MNHEY and CDR2 SVGAGI.

J is TRBJ1-5 and V is TRBV6-5; 7 bases are shared with TRBD1. Sequences were obtained from blood. This TCR came from a man aged 25-45 years in good health. This CDR3 reads CASRAQGSYQPQHF. The CDR3 DNA is TGTGCCAGCAGAGCACAGGGGTCCTATCAGCCCCAGCATTTT.